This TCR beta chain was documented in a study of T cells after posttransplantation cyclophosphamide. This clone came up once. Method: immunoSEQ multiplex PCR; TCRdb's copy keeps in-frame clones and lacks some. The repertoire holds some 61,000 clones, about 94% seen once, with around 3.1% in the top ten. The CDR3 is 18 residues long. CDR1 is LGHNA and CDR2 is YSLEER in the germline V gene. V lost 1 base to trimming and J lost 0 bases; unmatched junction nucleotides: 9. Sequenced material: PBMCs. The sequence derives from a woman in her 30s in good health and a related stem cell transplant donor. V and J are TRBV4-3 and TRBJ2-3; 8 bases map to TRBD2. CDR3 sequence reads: CASSQGFVAGTSTDTQYF. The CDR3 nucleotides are TGCGCCAGCAGCCAAGGGTTTGTAGCGGGGACTAGCACAGATACGCAGTATTTT.